These 18 T cell receptor beta chains were all obtained from the same sample, sequenced in a study of Graves' ophthalmopathy and Graves' hyperthyroidism. TCR beta CDR3 amplification used RNA transcripts. HTBI primers were used in a first-round RT-PCR, which preceded a second-round multiplex PCR. TCRdb itself ran the multiplex PCR reads through MiXCR, one entry per CDR3 protein. The data show some 360,000 distinct CDR3 sequences, roughly 17% seen once. Input material: peripheral blood. The receptors derive from an adult woman with stable Graves' hyperthyroidism.

This clonotype appeared many times. The chain has TRBV11-2 and TRBJ2-7; tentatively, D is TRBD1 or TRBD2 (5 bases each). V lost 2 bases and J lost 3, with 17 bases in between. The CDR3 spans 16 residues. Germline CDR1 reads SGHAT; CDR2 reads FQNNGV. CDR3 protein: CASSLRPGDGDYEQYF. CDR3 DNA sequence: TGTGCCAGCAGCTTAAGGCCCGGGGACGGAGACTACGAGCAGTACTTC.

This clonotype has ten or more counts. The chain couples TRBV12-3 or TRBV12-4 to TRBJ2-5; TRBD2 might be the D (6 bases). Trimming removed 6 bases from V and 5 bases from J, with 13 bases in between. This CDR3 contains 13 residues. CDR3 region: CASRETSSETQYF. The CDR3 bases are TGTGCCAGCAGGGAGACTAGTAGTGAGACCCAGTACTTC.

The rearrangement joins TRBV9 to TRBJ2-2, with D maybe TRBD1 (5 bases). This CDR3 is built from 16 residues. Germline V gene data show CDR1 as SGDLS and CDR2 as YYNGEE. Trimming removed 4 bases at V and 5 bases at J, with 18 bases between. The DNA for the CDR3 is TGTGCCAGCAGCCTAAGGGGTGGGATTCTTACCGGGGAGCTGTTTTTT. This gives the protein CASSLRGGILTGELFF.

This clonotype was detected many times. The CDR3 spells CAISEGTGQETQYF. For the CDR3, the DNA is TGTGCCATCAGTGAAGGGACAGGGCAAGAGACCCAGTACTTC. The rearrangement uses TRBV10-3 and TRBJ2-5; 9 positions match TRBD1. Looked up from germline, CDR1 is ENHRY and CDR2 is SYGVKD. The trim removed 3 bases at V and 2 bases at J, leaving 1 base unmatched. CDR3 length equals 14 residues.

This clonotype was seen repeatedly, ten times or more. The chain couples TRBV2 to TRBJ2-2, with 9 positions matching TRBD1. CDR1 and CDR2 (germline): SNHLY, FYNNEI. The V gene end was trimmed by 0 bases and the J gene end by 5 bases; junction bases not matched to a gene: 4. The CDR3 runs 16 residues. The CDR3 reads CASSEAGQGLTGELFF. DNA for the CDR3: TGTGCCAGCAGTGAAGCCGGACAGGGGCTTACCGGGGAGCTGTTTTTT.

About this clonotype: At one end the junction does not follow the germline gene, possibly because of a read error. The chain recombines TRBV2 with TRBJ2-4; 7 bases are shared with TRBD2. Germline V CDR1 and CDR2: SNHLY, FYNNEI. There are 16 residues in the CDR3. The CDR3 here is CASGPGGSLAKNIKYF. CDR3 in DNA: TGTGCCAGCGGTCCGGGAGGAAGCCTAGCCAAAAACATTAAGTACTTC.

The J gene is TRBJ2-2, the V gene TRBV5-6, with 7 bases aligning to TRBD1. The CDR3 contains 15 residues. Germline CDR1 is SGHDT and CDR2 is YYEEEE. The J segment lost 7 bases and the V segment lost 0 bases, leaving 6 bases of the junction unmatched. CDR3 protein: CASSLGDRAVGELFF. In DNA, the CDR3 is TGTGCCAGCAGCTTGGGTGACAGGGCTGTCGGGGAGCTGTTTTTT.

This clonotype was seen many times. The chain is built from TRBV9 and TRBJ2-7; D possibly corresponds to TRBD2 (5 bases). This CDR3 contains 14 residues. Trimming shortened V by 0 bases and J by 1 base, and 8 bases separated the two germline ends. Germline V gene data show CDR1 as SGDLS and CDR2 as YYNGEE. CDR3 in amino acids: CASSVAGRSYEQYF. The CDR3 nucleotides are TGTGCCAGCAGCGTAGCGGGAAGATCCTACGAGCAGTACTTC.

A few counts support this clonotype. This chain links TRBV12-3 or TRBV12-4 with TRBJ2-7; possible D gene TRBD2, 11 bases. Trimming stripped 5 bases from V and 2 bases from J, with 25 bases between. CDR3 length: 18 residues. The CDR3 loop reads CASSQGQGRLAGTYEQYF. CDR3 in DNA: TGTGCCAGCAGTCAGGGACAGGGGAGACTAGCGGGGACCTACGAGCAGTACTTC.

This clonotype was seen many times. CDR3 region: CASSGRKTGTIGELFF. The CDR3 DNA is TGTGCCAGCAGCGGACGAAAAACAGGGACGATCGGGGAGCTGTTTTTT. The V gene is TRBV11-1, the J gene TRBJ2-2; tentative D call: TRBD1 (6 bases). Trimming shortened V by 5 bases and J by 7 bases, and 20 bases separated the two germline ends. This CDR3 spans 16 amino acids. CDR1 and CDR2 from the germline V gene are SGHAT and FQDESV (reference sequence).

This clonotype came up many times. The chain uses TRBV11-2 and TRBJ2-5, with D perhaps matching TRBD2 (6 bases). The V and J ends lost 2 bases and 5 bases respectively, with 21 bases between them. Germline assignment: CDR1 SGHAT and CDR2 FQNNGV. The CDR3 covers 17 residues. CDR3 region: CASSLRVVGGVRETQYF. In nucleotides, the CDR3 is TGTGCCAGCAGCTTACGAGTCGTGGGAGGTGTCCGGGAGACCCAGTACTTC.

There are a few counts of this clonotype. CDR3 in DNA: TGCGCCAGCAGCTTGGCCGAGGGCGGGAGCTCCTACGAGCAGTACTTC. It specifies CASSLAEGGSSYEQYF. The rearrangement uses TRBV5-1 and TRBJ2-7, with TRBD2 matching 7 bases. V lost 0 bases, J lost 0 bases, and 6 bases stayed unmatched. The CDR3 has 16 residues. Germline V lookup: CDR1 SGHRS, CDR2 YFSETQ.

The chain carries TRBV6-1 and TRBJ1-6, with D unresolved. The germline V gene has CDR1 MNHNS and CDR2 SASEGT. With 0 bases removed from V and 7 bases from J, the gap between germline ends came to 10 bases. CDR3 length: 15 amino acids. CDR3 sequence: CASSEAGRFNSPLHF. CDR3 coding DNA: TGTGCCAGCAGTGAAGCGGGCAGGTTCAATTCACCCCTCCACTTT.

This clonotype was detected many times. J is TRBJ2-5 and V is TRBV7-6; the D is unclear. The CDR3 consists of 12 residues. From germline, CDR1 is SGHVS and CDR2 FNYEAQ. V gave up 6 bases and J gave up 5 bases, with 10 bases separating them. The CDR3 region is CASRLWGETQYF. For the CDR3, the DNA is TGTGCCAGCAGACTCTGGGGTGAGACCCAGTACTTC.

This clonotype was seen repeatedly, ten times or more. The rearrangement joins TRBV28 to TRBJ2-4; TRBD1 or TRBD2 may be the D gene (6 bases each). The V gene's germline CDR1 is MDHEN and CDR2 SYDVKM. Trimming took 11 bases from V and 1 from J, leaving 15 bases between them. The CDR3 runs to 14 residues. CDR3 nucleotide sequence: TGTGCCGCGGGACAAAAGTTTGCCAAAAACATTCAGTACTTC. This translates into CAAGQKFAKNIQYF.

The sample holds many counts of this clonotype. The junction does not match germline at one end; this may be a read error. This chain's CDR3 is CASTDRPQSSYNEKFF. In DNA, the CDR3 is TGTGCCAGCACCGATCGACCTCAGAGCTCCTACAATGAGAAGTTCTTC. This chain connects TRBV28 to TRBJ2-1, with D uncertain. Germline CDR1 reads MDHEN; CDR2 reads SYDVKM. The CDR3 consists of 16 residues. Full variable domain (remainder filled in from reference TRBV28 and TRBJ2-1): DVKVTQSSRYLVKRTGEKVFLECVQDMDHENMFWYRQDPGLGLRLIYFSYDVKMKEKGDIPEGYSVSREKKERFSLILESASTNQTSMYLCASTDRPQSSYNEKFFGPGTRLTVL.

This clonotype was seen a handful of times. The gene calls are TRBV5-1 and TRBJ2-5, with D maybe TRBD1 (7 bases). The CDR3 consists of 13 residues. The ends were cut back, 3 bases at V and 5 bases at J, with 11 bases in the middle. CDR1 is SGHRS and CDR2 is YFSETQ in the germline V gene. CDR3 in amino acids: CASSWRGQETQYF. In DNA, the CDR3 is TGCGCCAGCAGCTGGAGGGGGCAGGAGACCCAGTACTTC.

This clonotype was seen a few times. A read error may be the cause here, since a much bigger clone is one base away. The missing conserved phenylalanine or tryptophan at the end of this CDR3 makes a read error likely. The CDR3 DNA follows: TGCAGTGCTAGTCCCGGGACAGGGATAGGGACTCAGCCCCAGCATTAT. It yields the protein CSASPGTGIGTQPQHY. The rearrangement joins TRBV20-1 to TRBJ1-5, with 9 bases lining up with TRBD1. V lost 3 bases to trimming and J lost 6 bases; unmatched junction nucleotides: 12. The CDR3 covers 16 residues. Germline V gene data show CDR1 as DFQATT and CDR2 as SNEGSKA (reference sequence).